Each of the 28 T cell receptor beta chains below was sequenced from the same sample in a study of CXCR3-negative and CXCR3-positive naive CD8 T cells. The libraries of TRB cDNA were constructed through 5' RACE using UMI labels. TCRdb reprocessed the 5' RACE reads and keeps a single row for each CDR3 protein, giving no DNA. This repertoire comprises some 130,000 distinct CDR3 sequences; its ten largest clones make up just under 0.5%. The sample comprised naive CXCR3- CD8+ T cells from blood. As to subset: CD45RO-CCR7+CD27+CD95- naive CD8+ T cells lacking CXCR3 (TNR3-). The receptors were gathered from a human donor in good health. Some clones in this sample may be carry-over from other donors' samples.

The rearrangement uses TRBV28 and TRBJ2-6; TCRdb's D call of TRBD1 is untestable without DNA. Germline CDR1 reads MDHEN; CDR2 reads SYDVKM. The CDR3 is 16 residues long. CDR3 in amino acids: CASSFGTASGANVLTF.

The gene calls are TRBV5-1 and TRBJ2-1; lacking DNA, the TRBD2 call made by TCRdb goes unchecked. Germline lookup yields CDR1 SGHRS and CDR2 YFSETQ. This CDR3 contains 15 residues. CDR3 loop: CASSEVGREANEQFF. Filled out from reference TRBV5-1 and TRBJ2-1, the complete variable domain reads KAGVTQTPRYLIKTRGQQVTLSCSPISGHRSVSWYQQTPGQGLQFLFEYFSETQRNKGNFPGRFSGRQFSNSRSEMNVSTLELGDSALYLCASSEVGREANEQFFGPGTRLTVL.

The CDR3: CASEGQDSRGYEQYF. This sequence joins TRBV28 and TRBJ2-7; TCRdb picks TRBD1, but there is no DNA to check that call. CDR1 MDHEN and CDR2 SYDVKM come from the germline V gene. The CDR3 sequence is 15 residues long.

The V call is TRBV4-2, the J call TRBJ1-5. CDR1 is LGHNA and CDR2 is YNFKEQ in the germline V gene. The CDR3 has 17 amino acids. CDR3 in amino acids: CASSQAREGQVNQPQHF.

V gene TRBV28 combines with J gene TRBJ2-2; the D call from TCRdb, TRBD1, cannot be confirmed without DNA. Germline V lookup: CDR1 MDHEN, CDR2 SYDVKM. This CDR3 has 16 amino acids. Here the CDR3 reads CASSPWTGGRIGELFF.

The chain carries TRBV29-1 and TRBJ1-1; TCRdb lists TRBD1, though no DNA is available to test this call. Germline assignment: CDR1 SQVTM and CDR2 ANQGSEA. This CDR3 region has 15 residues. This CDR3 is CSVPGTGLRSTEAFF.

The chain carries TRBV7-9 and TRBJ2-2. CDR3 length: 15 amino acids. The germline V gene has CDR1 SEHNR and CDR2 FQNEAQ (reference sequence). The CDR3 is CASSFGRAYTGELFF.

The chain couples TRBV5-1 to TRBJ2-7; TCRdb's D gene call, TRBD2, goes unchecked for lack of DNA. Germline loops: CDR1 SGHRS, CDR2 YFSETQ. CDR3 size: 16 residues. CDR3 residues: CASSLSPWQGGYEQYF.

V gene TRBV5-1 combines with J gene TRBJ2-1. Germline V gene data show CDR1 as SGHRS and CDR2 as YFSETQ. CDR3 size: 18 residues. This chain's CDR3 is CASSLVVMRDSIYNEQFF.

CDR3: CASRPAEGNRQETQYF. The rearrangement links TRBV6-5 to TRBJ2-5; the D gene TCRdb calls, TRBD2, cannot be checked with no DNA. CDR3 size: 16 residues. Germline V gives CDR1 MNHEY, CDR2 SVGAGI.

The CDR3 reads CASSWTGGRPGTDTQYF. The chain carries TRBV28 and TRBJ2-3; TCRdb's D gene call, TRBD1, goes unchecked for lack of DNA. The CDR3 spans 17 residues. Germline V gene data show CDR1 as MDHEN and CDR2 as SYDVKM.

The J gene is TRBJ1-1, the V gene TRBV6-5. Germline V gene lookup returns CDR1 MNHEY and CDR2 SVGAGI. The CDR3 loop spans 13 amino acids. The CDR3 loop is CATKPNLNTEAFF.

The chain recombines TRBV28 with TRBJ2-5; TCRdb returns TRBD1, unconfirmable since there is no DNA. The germline CDR1 and CDR2 sequences are MDHEN and SYDVKM. The CDR3 spans 14 residues. The CDR3: CASSWRGVVKTQYF.

The chain couples TRBV27 to TRBJ2-7; TCRdb's D gene call, TRBD2, goes unchecked for lack of DNA. The CDR3 has 14 amino acids. Looked up from germline, CDR1 is MNHEY and CDR2 is SMNVEV (reference sequence). The CDR3 here is CASRDGLAVYEQYF.

The V and J genes are TRBV29-1 and TRBJ1-2. CDR3 size: 15 residues. Germline loops: CDR1 SQVTM, CDR2 ANQGSEA. CDR3: CSVGETGVPIHGYTF.

The chain is built from TRBV24-1 and TRBJ2-1; the TCRdb call, TRBD1, lacks DNA for checking. Germline V gene data show CDR1 as KGHDR and CDR2 as SFDVKD. The CDR3 extends over 17 amino acids. The CDR3 region is CATSDPLSGSSYNEQFF.

J is TRBJ2-1 and V is TRBV28; TCRdb outputs TRBD2, but without DNA this stays unchecked. The CDR3 spans 16 residues. CDR1 and CDR2 (germline): MDHEN, SYDVKM. CDR3 residues: CASSPLEGGRNNEQFF.

This sequence joins TRBV19 and TRBJ2-5. Germline V gene data show CDR1 as LNHDA and CDR2 as SQIVND (reference sequence). The CDR3 is 13 residues long. This CDR3 is CASSIWDEETQYF.

The chain has TRBV20-1 and TRBJ2-1; TCRdb's D call of TRBD2 is untestable without DNA. Germline loops: CDR1 DFQATT, CDR2 SNEGSKA (reference sequence). The CDR3 is 14 residues long. The CDR3 sequence is CSARDPDYRRVGFF.

J is TRBJ2-3 and V is TRBV13; TCRdb returns TRBD1, unconfirmable since there is no DNA. This CDR3 comprises 16 residues. Germline CDR1 reads PRHDT; CDR2 reads FYEKMQ (reference sequence). The CDR3 is CASSTLSQGAEDTQYF. The full variable domain, its missing parts supplied by reference TRBV13 and TRBJ2-3, is AAGVIQSPRHLIKEKRETATLKCYPIPRHDTVYWYQQGPGQDPQFLISFYEKMQSDKGSIPDRFSAQQFSDYHSELNMSSLELGDSALYFCASSTLSQGAEDTQYFGPGTRLTVL.

V gene TRBV2 combines with J gene TRBJ2-7; the TCRdb call, TRBD2, lacks DNA for checking. The CDR3 loop spans 15 amino acids. CDR1 is SNHLY and CDR2 is FYNNEI in the germline V gene. CDR3 sequence reads: CASSESRASGYEQYF. The full variable domain, completed using reference TRBV2 and TRBJ2-7, is EPEVTQTPSHQVTQMGQEVILRCVPISNHLYFYWYRQILGQKVEFLVSFYNNEISEKSEIFDDQFSVERPDGSNFTLKIRSTKLEDSAMYFCASSESRASGYEQYFGPGTRLTVT.

This chain uses TRBV7-3 with TRBJ2-5; TCRdb selects TRBD2, and the lack of DNA leaves this call unchecked. The germline V gene has CDR1 SGHTA and CDR2 FQGTGA. The CDR3 has 16 residues. CDR3 in amino acids: CASSSTSGGSKETQYF. Using reference TRBV7-3 and TRBJ2-5 for the parts outside the CDR3, the full variable domain is GAGVSQTPSNKVTEKGKYVELRCDPISGHTALYWYRQSLGQGPEFLIYFQGTGAADDSGLPNDRFFAVRPEGSVSTLKIQRTERGDSAVYLCASSSTSGGSKETQYFGPGTRLLVL.

The V gene is TRBV11-3, the J gene TRBJ2-5; TCRdb names TRBD2, which stays unverified in the absence of DNA. The CDR3 covers 18 residues. Germline V gives CDR1 SGHNT, CDR2 YENEEA. CDR3 protein: CASSLGQGRGTYQETQYF.

J is TRBJ2-7 and V is TRBV7-9. The length of the CDR3 is 16 residues. From germline, CDR1 is SEHNR and CDR2 FQNEAQ (reference sequence). CDR3 amino acids: CASSLFWGSSSYEQYF. Full variable domain (outside the CDR3, taken from reference TRBV7-9 and TRBJ2-7): DTGVSQNPRHKITKRGQNVTFRCDPISEHNRLYWYRQTLGQGPEFLTYFQNEAQLEKSRLLSDRFSAERPKGSFSTLEIQRTEQGDSAMYLCASSLFWGSSSYEQYFGPGTRLTVT.

V and J are TRBV6-2 or TRBV6-3 and TRBJ2-1; TCRdb picks TRBD1, but there is no DNA to check that call. There are 17 residues in the CDR3. The germline CDR1 and CDR2 sequences are MNHEY and SVGEGT. This chain's CDR3 is CASSYSTGGSSYNEQFF.

The chain links TRBV29-1 to TRBJ2-7. The germline V gene has CDR1 SQVTM and CDR2 ANQGSEA. The CDR3 loop spans 12 amino acids. CDR3 in amino acids: CSAEGGSYEQYF.

The rearrangement joins TRBV11-2 to TRBJ2-6; absent DNA, TCRdb's TRBD1 call cannot be checked. Germline-derived CDR1 and CDR2 are SGHAT and FQNNGV. There are 18 residues in the CDR3. The CDR3: CASSLVPGQGSGANVLTF. Variable domain in full (rest from reference TRBV11-2 and TRBJ2-6): EAGVAQSPRYKIIEKRQSVAFWCNPISGHATLYWYQQILGQGPKLLIQFQNNGVVDDSQLPKDRFSAERLKGVDSTLKIQPAKLEDSAVYLCASSLVPGQGSGANVLTFGAGSRLTVL.

The genes are TRBV29-1 and TRBJ2-2; as DNA is missing, the TRBD2 call by TCRdb cannot be tested. Germline V gene sequence: CDR1 SQVTM, CDR2 ANQGSEA. The CDR3 covers 16 residues. The CDR3 here is CSVGGGPTGPAGELFF.